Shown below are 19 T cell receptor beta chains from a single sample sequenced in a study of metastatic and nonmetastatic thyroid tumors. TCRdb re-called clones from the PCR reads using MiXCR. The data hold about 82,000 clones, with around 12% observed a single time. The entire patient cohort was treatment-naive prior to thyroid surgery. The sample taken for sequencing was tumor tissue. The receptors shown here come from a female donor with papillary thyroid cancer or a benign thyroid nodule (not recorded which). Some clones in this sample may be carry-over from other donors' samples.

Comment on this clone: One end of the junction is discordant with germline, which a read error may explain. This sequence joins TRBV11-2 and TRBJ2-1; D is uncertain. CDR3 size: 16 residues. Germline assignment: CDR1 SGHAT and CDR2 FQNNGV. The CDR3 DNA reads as TGTGTCAGCAGCCGTACTTTAGCTGGCGTGAACAATGAGCAGTTCTTC. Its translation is CVSSRTLAGVNNEQFF.

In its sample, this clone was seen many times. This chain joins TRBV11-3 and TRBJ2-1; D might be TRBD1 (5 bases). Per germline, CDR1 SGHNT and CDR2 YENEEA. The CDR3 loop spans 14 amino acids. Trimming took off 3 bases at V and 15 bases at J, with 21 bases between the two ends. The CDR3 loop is CASSFSPGPRPWFF. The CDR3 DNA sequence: TGTGCCAGCAGCTTTTCTCCAGGGCCCCGCCCGTGGTTCTTC.

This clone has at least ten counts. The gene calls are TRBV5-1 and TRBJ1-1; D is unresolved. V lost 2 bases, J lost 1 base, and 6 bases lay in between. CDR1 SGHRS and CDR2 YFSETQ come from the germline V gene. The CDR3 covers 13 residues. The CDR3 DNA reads TGCGCCAGCAGCTTCCCCGGGAACACTGAAGCTTTCTTT. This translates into CASSFPGNTEAFF.

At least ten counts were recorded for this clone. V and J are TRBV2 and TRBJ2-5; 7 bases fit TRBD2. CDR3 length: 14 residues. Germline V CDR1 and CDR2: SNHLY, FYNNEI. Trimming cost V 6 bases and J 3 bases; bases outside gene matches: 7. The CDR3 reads CASSLGTTEETQYF. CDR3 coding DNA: TGTGCCAGCAGCCTCGGGACTACGGAAGAGACCCAGTACTTC.

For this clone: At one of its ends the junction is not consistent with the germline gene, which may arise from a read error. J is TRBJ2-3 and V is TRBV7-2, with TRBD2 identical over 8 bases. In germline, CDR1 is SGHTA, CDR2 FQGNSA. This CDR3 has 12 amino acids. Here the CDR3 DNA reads TGTGTCAGCAGCTTTAGCGGGAAGGCGCAGTATTTT. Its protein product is CVSSFSGKAQYF.

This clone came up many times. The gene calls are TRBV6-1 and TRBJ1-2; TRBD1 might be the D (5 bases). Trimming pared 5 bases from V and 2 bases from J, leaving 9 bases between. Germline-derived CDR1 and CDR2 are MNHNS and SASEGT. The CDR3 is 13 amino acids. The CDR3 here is CASSPGTNYGYTF. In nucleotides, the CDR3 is TGTGCCAGCAGTCCCGGGACCAACTATGGCTACACCTTC.

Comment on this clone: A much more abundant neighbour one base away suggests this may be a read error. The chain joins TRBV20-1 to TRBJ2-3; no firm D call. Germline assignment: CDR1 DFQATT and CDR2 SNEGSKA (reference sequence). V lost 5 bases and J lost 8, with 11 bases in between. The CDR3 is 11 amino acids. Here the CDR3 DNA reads TGCAGTGCTCCTACCCCTCGTACGCAGTATTTT. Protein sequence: CSAPTPRTQYF.

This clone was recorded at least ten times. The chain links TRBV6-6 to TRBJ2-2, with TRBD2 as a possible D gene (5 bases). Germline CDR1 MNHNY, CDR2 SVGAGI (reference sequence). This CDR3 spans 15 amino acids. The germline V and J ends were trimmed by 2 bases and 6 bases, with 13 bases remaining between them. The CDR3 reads CASSYPDWRAGELFF. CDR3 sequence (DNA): TGTGCCAGCAGTTACCCGGACTGGCGAGCCGGGGAGCTGTTTTTT.

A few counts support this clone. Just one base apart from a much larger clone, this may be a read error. The CDR3 region is CASSPAHRWLGGYTF. The CDR3 DNA is TGTGCCAGCAGTCCAGCCCACAGGTGGCTGGGCGGCTACACCTTC. This chain links TRBV28 with TRBJ1-2; D possibly corresponds to TRBD1 (5 bases). The germline CDR1 and CDR2 sequences are MDHEN and SYDVKM. Trimming pared 5 bases from V and 8 bases from J, leaving 21 bases between. This CDR3 is built from 15 residues.

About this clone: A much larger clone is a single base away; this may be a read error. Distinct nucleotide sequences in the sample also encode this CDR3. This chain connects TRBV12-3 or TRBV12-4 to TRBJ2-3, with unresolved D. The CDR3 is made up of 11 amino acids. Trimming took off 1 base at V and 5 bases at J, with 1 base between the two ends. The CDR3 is CASSLVDTQYF. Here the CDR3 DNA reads TGTGCCAGCAGTTTAGTAGATACGCAGTATTTT.

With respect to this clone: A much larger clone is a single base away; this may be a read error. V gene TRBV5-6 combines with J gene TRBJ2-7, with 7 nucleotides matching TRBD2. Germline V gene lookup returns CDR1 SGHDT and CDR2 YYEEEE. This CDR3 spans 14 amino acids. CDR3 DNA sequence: TGTGCCATCAGCTTGGGCGGGAGTTACCACGAGCAGTACTTC. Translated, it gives CAISLGGSYHEQYF.

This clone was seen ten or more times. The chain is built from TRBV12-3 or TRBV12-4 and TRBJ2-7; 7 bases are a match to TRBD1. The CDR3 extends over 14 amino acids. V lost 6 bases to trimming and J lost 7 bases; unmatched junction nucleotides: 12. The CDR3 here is CASRAGTASWEQYF. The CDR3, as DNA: TGTGCCAGCAGAGCCGGGACAGCGTCTTGGGAGCAGTACTTC.

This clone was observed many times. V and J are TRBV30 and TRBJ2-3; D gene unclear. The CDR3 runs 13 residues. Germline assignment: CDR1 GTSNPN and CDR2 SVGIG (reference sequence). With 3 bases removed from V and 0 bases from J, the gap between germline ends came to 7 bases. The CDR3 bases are TGTGCCTGGAGGACCGACAGCACAGATACGCAGTATTTT. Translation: CAWRTDSTDTQYF.

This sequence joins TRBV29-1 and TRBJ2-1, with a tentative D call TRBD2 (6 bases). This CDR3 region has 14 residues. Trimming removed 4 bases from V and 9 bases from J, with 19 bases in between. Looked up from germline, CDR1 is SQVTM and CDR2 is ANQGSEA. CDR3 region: CSVVAGSGAGEQFF. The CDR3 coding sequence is TGCAGCGTTGTGGCGGGATCCGGGGCCGGTGAGCAGTTCTTC.

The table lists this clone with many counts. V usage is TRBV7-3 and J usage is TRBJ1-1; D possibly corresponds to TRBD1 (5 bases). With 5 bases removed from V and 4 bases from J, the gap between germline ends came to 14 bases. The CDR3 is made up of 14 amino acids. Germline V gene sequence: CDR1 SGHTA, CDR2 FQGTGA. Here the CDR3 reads CASSPMRGSTEAFF. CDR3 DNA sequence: TGTGCCAGCAGCCCGATGAGGGGTAGCACTGAAGCTTTCTTT.

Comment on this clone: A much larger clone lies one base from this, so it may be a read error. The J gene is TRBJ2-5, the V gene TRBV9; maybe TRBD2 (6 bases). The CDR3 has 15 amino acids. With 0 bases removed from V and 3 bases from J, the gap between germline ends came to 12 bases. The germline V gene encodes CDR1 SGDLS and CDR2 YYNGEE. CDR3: CASSVAVLAEETQYF. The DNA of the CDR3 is TGTGCCAGCAGCGTAGCTGTACTAGCCGAAGAGACCCAGTACTTC.

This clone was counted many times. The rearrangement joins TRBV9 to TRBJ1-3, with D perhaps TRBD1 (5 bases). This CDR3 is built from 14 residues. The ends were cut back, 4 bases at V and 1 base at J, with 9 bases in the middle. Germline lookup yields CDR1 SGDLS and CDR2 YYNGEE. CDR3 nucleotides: TGTGCCAGCAGCACTGGGACTTCTGGAAACACCATATATTTT. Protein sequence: CASSTGTSGNTIYF.

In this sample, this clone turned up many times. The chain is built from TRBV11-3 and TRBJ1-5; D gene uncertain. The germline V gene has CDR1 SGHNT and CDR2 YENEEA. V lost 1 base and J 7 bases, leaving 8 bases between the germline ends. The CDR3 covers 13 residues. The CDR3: CASSLALGQPQHF. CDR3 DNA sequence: TGTGCCAGCAGCTTAGCCCTCGGCCAGCCCCAGCATTTT.

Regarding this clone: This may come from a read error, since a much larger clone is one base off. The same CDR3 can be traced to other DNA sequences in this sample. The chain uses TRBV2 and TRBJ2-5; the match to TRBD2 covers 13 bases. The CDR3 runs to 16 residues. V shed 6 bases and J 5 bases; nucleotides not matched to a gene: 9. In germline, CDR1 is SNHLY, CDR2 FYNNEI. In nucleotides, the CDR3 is TGTGCCAGCAGCAGGACTAGCGGGAGTGCGGGGGAGACCCAGTACTTC. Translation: CASSRTSGSAGETQYF.